This T cell receptor (beta chain) stems from a study of neurological immune-mediated disorders. A 10-nucleotide random UMI tagged transcripts in template-switch 5'RACE cDNA synthesis. Per sequencing run, 15-18 subjects together gave over 190 million TCR-beta sequences. Via MiXCR, TCRdb re-called the 5' RACE reads, giving one row per CDR3 protein. The table includes approximately 90,000 distinct CDR3 sequences, 3.5% detected once. This clonotype was observed many times. Germline values: CDR1 MNHEY, CDR2 SVGAGI. The CDR3 has 16 amino acids. V shed 0 bases, J shed 7 bases, and the junction held 3 bases outside the gene matches.

The TCR comes from a woman aged 18-29 years with multiple sclerosis. Sequencing was performed on PBMCs. V is TRBV6-5 and J is TRBJ2-1; TRBD2 agrees at 13 bases. CDR3 nucleotides: TGTGCCAGCAGTTACTCCCCGACTAGCGGGGGGAATGAGCAGTTCTTC. It yields the protein CASSYSPTSGGNEQFF.